This TCR beta chain was identified in a study of blood T cell repertoires in COVID-19. Study as a whole: Nucleic acid was either cDNA or gDNA, and it came from T cells, B-cell-depleted T cells, or PBMCs.

Original processing methods: Using reference gene primer amplification, nucleated cell counts were estimated. Assay used: immunoSEQ multiplex PCR; TCRdb lists only in-frame clones, some missing. V, J and clone size were drawn from that table, and D and trimming were deduced from the DNA. Of 210,000 or so clones listed, roughly four fifths are singletons. The CDR3 runs 14 residues. V shed 3 bases, J shed 8 bases, and the junction held 8 bases outside the gene matches. Germline loops: CDR1 LNHDA, CDR2 SQIVND (reference sequence). The sample comprised peripheral blood. The chain couples TRBV19 to TRBJ1-2; 8 bases are shared with TRBD1. The receptor was derived from a woman between 35 and 50 years old with acute or convalescent COVID-19. In DNA, the CDR3 is TGTGCCAGTAGTATCGACAGGGGAGTCGGCGGCTACACCTTC. Its protein product is CASSIDRGVGGYTF.